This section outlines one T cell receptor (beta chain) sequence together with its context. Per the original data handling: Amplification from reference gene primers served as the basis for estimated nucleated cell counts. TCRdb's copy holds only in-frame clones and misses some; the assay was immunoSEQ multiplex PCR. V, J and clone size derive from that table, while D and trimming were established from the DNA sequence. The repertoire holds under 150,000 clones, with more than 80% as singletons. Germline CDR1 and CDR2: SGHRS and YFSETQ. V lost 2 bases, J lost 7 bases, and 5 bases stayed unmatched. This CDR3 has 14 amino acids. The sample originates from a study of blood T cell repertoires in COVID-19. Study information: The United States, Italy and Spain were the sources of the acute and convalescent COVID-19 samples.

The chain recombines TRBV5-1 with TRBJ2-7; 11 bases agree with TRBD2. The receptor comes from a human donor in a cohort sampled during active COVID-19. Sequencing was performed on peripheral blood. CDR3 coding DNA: TGCGCCAGCAGCTTAAGCGCTAGCGGGGGGGAGCAGTACTTC. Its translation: CASSLSASGGEQYF. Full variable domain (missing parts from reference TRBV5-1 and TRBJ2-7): KAGVTQTPRYLIKTRGQQVTLSCSPISGHRSVSWYQQTPGQGLQFLFEYFSETQRNKGNFPGRFSGRQFSNSRSEMNVSTLELGDSALYLCASSLSASGGEQYFGPGTRLTVT.